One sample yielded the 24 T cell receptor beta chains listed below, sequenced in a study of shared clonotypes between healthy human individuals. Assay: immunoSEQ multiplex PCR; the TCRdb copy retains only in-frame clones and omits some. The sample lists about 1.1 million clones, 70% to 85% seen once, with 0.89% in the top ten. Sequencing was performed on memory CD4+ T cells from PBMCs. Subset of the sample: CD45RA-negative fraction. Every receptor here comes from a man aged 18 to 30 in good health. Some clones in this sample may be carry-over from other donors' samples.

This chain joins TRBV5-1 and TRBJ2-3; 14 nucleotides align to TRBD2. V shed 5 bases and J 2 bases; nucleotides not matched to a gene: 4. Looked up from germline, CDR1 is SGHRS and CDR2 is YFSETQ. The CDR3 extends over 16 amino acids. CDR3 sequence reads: CASRGLAGAPTDTQYF. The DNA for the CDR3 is TGCGCCAGCAGGGGACTAGCGGGAGCTCCCACAGATACGCAGTATTTT.

The CDR3 loop is CASSPRASGAGADTQYF. The CDR3 bases are TGCGCCAGCAGCCCACGTGCCAGCGGGGCGGGGGCAGATACGCAGTATTTT. The J gene is TRBJ2-3, the V gene TRBV4-3; 7 bases align to TRBD2. The CDR3 extends over 17 amino acids. CDR1 is LGHNA, CDR2 YSLEER, per germline. V dropped 4 bases and J dropped 4; count of bases not matched to a gene: 14.

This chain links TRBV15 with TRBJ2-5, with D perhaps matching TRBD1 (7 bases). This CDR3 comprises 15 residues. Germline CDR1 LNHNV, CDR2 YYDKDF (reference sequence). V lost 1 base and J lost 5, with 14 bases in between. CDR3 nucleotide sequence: TGTGCCACCAGCAGAGGGAGGGGGCGAGGGGAGACCCAGTACTTC. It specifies CATSRGRGRGETQYF.

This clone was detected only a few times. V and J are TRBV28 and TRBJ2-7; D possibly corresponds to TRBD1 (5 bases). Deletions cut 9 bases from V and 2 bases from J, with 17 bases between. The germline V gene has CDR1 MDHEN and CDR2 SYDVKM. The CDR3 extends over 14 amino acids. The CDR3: CARPTKRQPYEQYF. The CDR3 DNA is TGTGCCAGACCAACCAAAAGACAGCCCTACGAGCAGTACTTC.

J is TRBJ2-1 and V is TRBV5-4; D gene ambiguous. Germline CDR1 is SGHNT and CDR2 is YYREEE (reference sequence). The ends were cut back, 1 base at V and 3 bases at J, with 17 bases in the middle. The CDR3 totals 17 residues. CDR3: CASSLSRGSVLYNEQFF. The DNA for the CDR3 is TGTGCCAGCAGCTTGTCAAGAGGCTCTGTGCTCTACAATGAGCAGTTCTTC. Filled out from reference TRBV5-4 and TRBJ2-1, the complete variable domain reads ETGVTQSPTHLIKTRGQQVTLRCSSQSGHNTVSWYQQALGQGPQFIFQYYREEENGRGNFPPRFSGLQFPNYSSELNVNALELDDSALYLCASSLSRGSVLYNEQFFGPGTRLTVL.

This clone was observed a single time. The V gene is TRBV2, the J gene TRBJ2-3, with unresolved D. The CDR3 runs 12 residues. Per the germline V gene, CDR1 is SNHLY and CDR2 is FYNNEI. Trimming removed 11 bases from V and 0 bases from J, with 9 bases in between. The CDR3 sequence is CASQRSTDTQYF. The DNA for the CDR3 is TGTGCCTCTCAACGAAGCACAGATACGCAGTATTTT. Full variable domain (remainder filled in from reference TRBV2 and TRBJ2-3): EPEVTQTPSHQVTQMGQEVILRCVPISNHLYFYWYRQILGQKVEFLVSFYNNEISEKSEIFDDQFSVERPDGSNFTLKIRSTKLEDSAMYFCASQRSTDTQYFGPGTRLTVL.

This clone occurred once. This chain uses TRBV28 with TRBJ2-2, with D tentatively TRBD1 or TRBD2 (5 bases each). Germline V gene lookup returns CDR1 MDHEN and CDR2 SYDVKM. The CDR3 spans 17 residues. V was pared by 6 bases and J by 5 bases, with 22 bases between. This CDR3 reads CASRTPGSLSRTGELFF. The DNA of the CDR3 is TGTGCCAGCAGGACCCCAGGGAGCCTATCTCGGACCGGGGAGCTGTTTTTT.

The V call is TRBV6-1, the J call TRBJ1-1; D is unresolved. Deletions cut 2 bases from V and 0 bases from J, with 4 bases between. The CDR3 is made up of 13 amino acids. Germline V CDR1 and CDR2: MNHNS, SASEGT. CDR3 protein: CASSETMNTEAFF. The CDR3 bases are TGTGCCAGCAGTGAAACTATGAACACTGAAGCTTTCTTT.

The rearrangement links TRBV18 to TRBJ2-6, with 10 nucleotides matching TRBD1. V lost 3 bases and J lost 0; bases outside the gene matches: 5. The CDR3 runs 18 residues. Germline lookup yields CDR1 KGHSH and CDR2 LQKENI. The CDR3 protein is CASSPGQGKSSGANVLTF. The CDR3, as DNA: TGTGCCAGCTCACCGGGACAGGGGAAAAGCTCTGGGGCCAACGTCCTGACTTTC.

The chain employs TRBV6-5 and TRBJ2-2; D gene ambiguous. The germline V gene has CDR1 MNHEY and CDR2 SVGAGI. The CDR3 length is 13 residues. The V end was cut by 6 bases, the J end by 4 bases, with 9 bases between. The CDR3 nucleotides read TGTGCCAGCAGCCTACCAGCCACCGGGGAGCTGTTTTTT. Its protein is CASSLPATGELFF.

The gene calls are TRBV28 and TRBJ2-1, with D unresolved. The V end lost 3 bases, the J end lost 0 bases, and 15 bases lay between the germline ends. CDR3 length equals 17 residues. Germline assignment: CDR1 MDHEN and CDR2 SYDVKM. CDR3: CASSFPVRSSSYNEQFF. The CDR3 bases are TGTGCCAGCAGTTTCCCCGTGAGGAGTAGCTCCTACAATGAGCAGTTCTTC. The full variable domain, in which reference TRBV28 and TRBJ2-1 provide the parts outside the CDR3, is DVKVTQSSRYLVKRTGEKVFLECVQDMDHENMFWYRQDPGLGLRLIYFSYDVKMKEKGDIPEGYSVSREKKERFSLILESASTNQTSMYLCASSFPVRSSSYNEQFFGPGTRLTVL.

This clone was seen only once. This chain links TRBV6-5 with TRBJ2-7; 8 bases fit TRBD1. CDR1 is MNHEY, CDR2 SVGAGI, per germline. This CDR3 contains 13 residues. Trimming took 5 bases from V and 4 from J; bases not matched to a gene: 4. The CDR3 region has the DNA TGTGCCAGCAGTAAACGACAGGGGTACGAGCAGTACTTC. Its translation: CASSKRQGYEQYF.

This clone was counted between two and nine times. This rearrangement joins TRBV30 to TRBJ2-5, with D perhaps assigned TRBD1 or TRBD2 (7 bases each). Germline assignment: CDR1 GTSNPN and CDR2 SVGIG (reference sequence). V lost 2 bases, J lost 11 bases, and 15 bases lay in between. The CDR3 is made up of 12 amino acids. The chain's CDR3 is CAWSPGGEGQYF. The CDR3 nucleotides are TGTGCCTGGAGTCCAGGGGGGGAAGGGCAGTACTTC.

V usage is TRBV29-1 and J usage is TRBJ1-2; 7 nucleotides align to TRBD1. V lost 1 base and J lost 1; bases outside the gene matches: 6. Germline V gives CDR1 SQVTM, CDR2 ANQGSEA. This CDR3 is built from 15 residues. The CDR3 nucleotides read TGCAGCGTTGAAGGGGGGACAGAGAATAACTATGGCTACACCTTC. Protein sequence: CSVEGGTENNYGYTF.

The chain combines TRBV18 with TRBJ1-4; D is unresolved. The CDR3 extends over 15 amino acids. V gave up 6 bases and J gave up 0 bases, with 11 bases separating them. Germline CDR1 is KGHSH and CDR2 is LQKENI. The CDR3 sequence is CASSGLAATNEKLFF. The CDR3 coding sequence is TGTGCCAGCTCCGGGTTGGCCGCAACTAATGAAAAACTGTTTTTT.

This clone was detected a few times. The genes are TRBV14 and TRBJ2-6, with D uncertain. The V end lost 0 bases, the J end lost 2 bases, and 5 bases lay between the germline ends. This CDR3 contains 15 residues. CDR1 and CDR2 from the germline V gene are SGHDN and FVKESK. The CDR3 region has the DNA TGTGCCAGCAGCCAAGAGTGGGCTGGGGCCAACGTCCTGACTTTC. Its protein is CASSQEWAGANVLTF.

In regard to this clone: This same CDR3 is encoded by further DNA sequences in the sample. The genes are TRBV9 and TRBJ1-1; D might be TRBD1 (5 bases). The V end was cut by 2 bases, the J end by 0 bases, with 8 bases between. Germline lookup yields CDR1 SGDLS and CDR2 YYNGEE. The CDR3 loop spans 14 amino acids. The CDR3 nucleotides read TGTGCCAGCAGCGTGACAGCCCTGAACACTGAAGCTTTCTTT. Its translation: CASSVTALNTEAFF.

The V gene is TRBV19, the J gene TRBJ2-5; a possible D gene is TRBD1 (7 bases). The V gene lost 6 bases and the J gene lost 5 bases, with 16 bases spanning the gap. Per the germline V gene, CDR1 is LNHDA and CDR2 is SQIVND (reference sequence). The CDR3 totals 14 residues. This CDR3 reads CASRQGVREETQYF. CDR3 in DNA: TGTGCCAGTAGGCAGGGGGTACGGGAGGAGACCCAGTACTTC.

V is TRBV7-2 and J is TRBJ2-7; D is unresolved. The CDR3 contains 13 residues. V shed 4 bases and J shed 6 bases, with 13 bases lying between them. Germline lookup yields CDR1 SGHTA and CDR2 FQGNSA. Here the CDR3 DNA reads TGTGCCAGCAGCTACTTTGGGCACGGCGAGCAGTACTTC. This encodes CASSYFGHGEQYF. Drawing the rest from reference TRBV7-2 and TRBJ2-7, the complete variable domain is GAGVSQSPSNKVTEKGKDVELRCDPISGHTALYWYRQSLGQGLEFLIYFQGNSAPDKSGLPSDRFSAERTGGSVSTLTIQRTQQEDSAVYLCASSYFGHGEQYFGPGTRLTVT.

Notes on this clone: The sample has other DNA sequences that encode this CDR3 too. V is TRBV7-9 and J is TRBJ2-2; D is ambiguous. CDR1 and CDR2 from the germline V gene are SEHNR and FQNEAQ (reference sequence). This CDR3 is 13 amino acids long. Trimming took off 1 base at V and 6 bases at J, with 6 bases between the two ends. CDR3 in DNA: TGTGCCAGCAGCTTAGAAGGCTCCGGGGAGCTGTTTTTT. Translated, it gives CASSLEGSGELFF.

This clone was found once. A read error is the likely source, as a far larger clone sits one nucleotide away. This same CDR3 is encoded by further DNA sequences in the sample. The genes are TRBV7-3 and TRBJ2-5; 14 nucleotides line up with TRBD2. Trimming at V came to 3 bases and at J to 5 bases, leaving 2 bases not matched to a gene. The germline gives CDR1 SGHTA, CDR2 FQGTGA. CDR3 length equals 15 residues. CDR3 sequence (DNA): TGTGCCAGCAGCTTGGGACTAGCGGGAGTGGAGACCCAGTACTTC. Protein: CASSLGLAGVETQYF.

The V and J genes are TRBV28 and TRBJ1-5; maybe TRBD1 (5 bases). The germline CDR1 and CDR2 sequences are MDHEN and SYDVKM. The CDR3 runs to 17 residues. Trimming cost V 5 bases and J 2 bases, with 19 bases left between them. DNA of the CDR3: TGTGCCAGCAGTAACCGTGGCAGGGCCCCGGGCAATCAGCCCCAGCATTTT. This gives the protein CASSNRGRAPGNQPQHF.

Written as DNA, the CDR3 is TGTGCAAGTCTACAGAAGGAGCGGGAGTGGAGCTCCTACGAGCAGTACTTC. The encoded protein is CASLQKEREWSSYEQYF. The V call is TRBV12-2, the J call TRBJ2-7; the table gives TRBD2 as D, unverified against the DNA. TRBV12-2 is shown as a pseudogene. The CDR3 contains 17 residues.

CDR3 in DNA: TGTGCCAGCAGTGAGAACGGGTCCTACGAGCAGTACTTC. It is translated as CASSENGSYEQYF. V gene TRBV2 combines with J gene TRBJ2-7; D not resolved. Germline-derived CDR1 and CDR2 are SNHLY and FYNNEI. Trimming pared 3 bases from V and 1 base from J, leaving 7 bases between. The CDR3 totals 13 residues.